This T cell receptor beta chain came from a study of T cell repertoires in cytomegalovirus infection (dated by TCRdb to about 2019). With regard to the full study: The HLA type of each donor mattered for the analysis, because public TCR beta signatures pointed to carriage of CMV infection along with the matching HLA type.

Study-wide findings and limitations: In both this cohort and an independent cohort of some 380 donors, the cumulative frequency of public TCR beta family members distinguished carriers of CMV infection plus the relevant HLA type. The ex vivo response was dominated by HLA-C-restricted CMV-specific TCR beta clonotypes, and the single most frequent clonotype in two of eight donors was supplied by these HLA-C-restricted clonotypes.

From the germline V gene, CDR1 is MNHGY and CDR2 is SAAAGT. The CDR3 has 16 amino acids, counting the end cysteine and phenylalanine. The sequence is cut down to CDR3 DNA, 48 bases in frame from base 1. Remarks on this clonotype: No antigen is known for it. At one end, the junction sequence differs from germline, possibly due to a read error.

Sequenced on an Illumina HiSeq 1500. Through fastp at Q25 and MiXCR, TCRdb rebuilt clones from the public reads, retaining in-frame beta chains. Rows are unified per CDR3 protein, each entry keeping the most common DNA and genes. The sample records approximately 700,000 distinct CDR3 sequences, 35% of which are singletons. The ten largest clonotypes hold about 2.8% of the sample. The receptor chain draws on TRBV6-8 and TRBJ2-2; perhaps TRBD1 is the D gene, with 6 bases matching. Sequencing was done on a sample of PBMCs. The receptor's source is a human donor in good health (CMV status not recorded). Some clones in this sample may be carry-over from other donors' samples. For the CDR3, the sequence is CANSFQTGTSIEELFF. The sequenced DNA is TGTGCCAACAGTTTCCAGACTGGGACAAGTATAGAAGAGCTGTTTTTT.